This T cell receptor (beta chain) originates from a study of cytomegalovirus exposure and HLA in healthy donors. This CDR3 spans 16 amino acids. Germline CDR1 is MNHEY and CDR2 is SVGAGI. Study outcomes and limitations: Cytomegalovirus-associated TCR beta chains were listed, numbering 164.

In the PCR, 60 Vbeta and 13 Jbeta primers were used. Assay used: immunoSEQ multiplex PCR; TCRdb lists only in-frame clones, some missing. The sample contains about 180,000 clones, about 77% of which appear only once. Comment on this clone: The antigen is undetermined. The junction departs from the called germline gene at one end, perhaps through a read error.

The sequence was collected from a woman in her twenties or thirties in good health and CMV-seropositive. Source material: PBMCs. This rearrangement joins TRBV6-5 to TRBJ2-4; D possibly corresponds to TRBD2 (7 bases). DNA of the CDR3: TGTGCCAGCAGTTCCCATCCGCGGGGGCCGCGGAACAGTCAGTACTTC. Translating it yields CASSSHPRGPRNSQYF.